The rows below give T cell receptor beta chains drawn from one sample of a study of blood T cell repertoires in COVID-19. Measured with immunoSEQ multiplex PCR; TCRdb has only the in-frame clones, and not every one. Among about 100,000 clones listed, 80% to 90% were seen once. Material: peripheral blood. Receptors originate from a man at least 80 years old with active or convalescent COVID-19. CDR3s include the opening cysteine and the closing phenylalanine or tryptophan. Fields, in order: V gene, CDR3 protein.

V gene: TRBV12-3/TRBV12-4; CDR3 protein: CASSNPPGSEAFF
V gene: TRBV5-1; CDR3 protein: CASRTSGRNYNEQFF
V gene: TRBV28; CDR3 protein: CASTQPGPRGEQYF
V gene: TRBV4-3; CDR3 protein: CASSQEEYNEQFF
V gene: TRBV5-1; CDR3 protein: CASSLGDSFSGANVLTF
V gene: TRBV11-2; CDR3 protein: CASSLGLVTYEQYF
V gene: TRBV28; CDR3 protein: CASSPLGTGKNIQYF
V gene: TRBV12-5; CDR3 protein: CASGLAGGISGNTIYF
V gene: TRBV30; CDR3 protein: CAWARRAKNIQYF
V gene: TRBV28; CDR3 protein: CASSSIQGVDYGYTF
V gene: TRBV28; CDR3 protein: CASSLRQPYEQYF
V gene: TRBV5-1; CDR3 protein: CASSPKDNPNTGELFF
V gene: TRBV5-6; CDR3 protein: CASSRDRRIFMNTEAFF
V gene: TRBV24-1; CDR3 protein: CATSDFTGSSYNEQFF
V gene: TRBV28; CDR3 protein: CASTGGGRETQYF
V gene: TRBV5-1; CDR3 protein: CASSDPSGDGTDTQYF
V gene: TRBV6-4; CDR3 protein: CASSRAGGPYNEQFF
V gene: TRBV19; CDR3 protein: CASSADNGNTIYF
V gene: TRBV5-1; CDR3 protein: CASSLAVGGREGYTF
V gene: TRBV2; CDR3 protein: CASRDIDRARGYTF
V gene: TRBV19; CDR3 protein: CASADRGPFGQPQHF
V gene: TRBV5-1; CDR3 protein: CASSFDSAFRQAYQETQYF
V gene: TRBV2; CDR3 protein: CASSGDRVTEAFF
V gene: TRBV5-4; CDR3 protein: CASSSTENYGYTF
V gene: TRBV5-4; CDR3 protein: CASSLGNRDSGNTIYF
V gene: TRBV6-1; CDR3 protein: CASSELPNSGNTIYF
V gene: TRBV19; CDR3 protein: CASSIRQNYQPQHF
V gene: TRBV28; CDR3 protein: CASSPRQFNQPQHF
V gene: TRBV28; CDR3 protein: CASSPATGSNYGYTF
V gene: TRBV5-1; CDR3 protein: CASSQTSGTYNEQFF
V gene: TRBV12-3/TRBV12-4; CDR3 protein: CASRSGGDYGYTF
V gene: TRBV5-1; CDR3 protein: CASSLDRTDTQYF
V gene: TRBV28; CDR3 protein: CASSTRWRGSSYEQYF